Presented here are 6 T cell receptor beta chains from one specimen sequenced in a study of Ad26.COV2.S vaccination and SARS-CoV-2 variants. The assay was immunoSEQ multiplex PCR, and TCRdb's table has in-frame clones only and misses some. There are about 480,000 clones in the sample; roughly nine tenths occur only once, and around 13% lies in the top ten. The treatment here: 19 received Ad26.COV2.S at low or high dose, single or two shots; about 5 received placebo; per-sample allocation not given. Specimens were obtained on day 63 following the first vaccine or placebo injection. This material consisted of peripheral blood, taken in a trial of Ad26.COV2.S vaccine versus placebo. These receptors originate from a person between 18 and 60 years old who received the Ad26.COV2.S COVID-19 vaccine or a placebo.

This sequence joins TRBV6-2 or TRBV6-3 and TRBJ2-7; the D gene is possibly TRBD2 (5 bases). The CDR3 is 15 residues long. V lost 5 bases and J 0 bases, leaving 14 bases between the germline ends. Germline V gene data show CDR1 as MNHEY and CDR2 as SVGEGT. The CDR3 is CASSPLGGFSYEQYF. The CDR3, as DNA: TGTGCCAGCAGTCCGCTCGGCGGGTTCTCCTACGAGCAGTACTTC.

This clone was seen a few times. V is TRBV7-2 and J is TRBJ1-1, with TRBD1 identical over 7 bases. This CDR3 has 17 amino acids. Germline V lookup: CDR1 SGHTA, CDR2 FQGNSA. V gave up 1 base and J gave up 6 bases; unmatched junction bases: 14. The DNA for the CDR3 is TGTGCCAGCAGCTTAGGAAGGGGGCGTCGGAACTTCGCTGAAGCTTTCTTT. Translated: CASSLGRGRRNFAEAFF.

The table lists this clone with a count of one. The chain joins TRBV9 to TRBJ1-3, with TRBD1 identical over 11 bases. V gave up 0 bases and J gave up 1 base; unmatched junction bases: 6. The CDR3 length is 18 residues. Looked up from germline, CDR1 is SGDLS and CDR2 is YYNGEE. Here the CDR3 reads CASSVAPGQGASGNTIYF. As DNA, the CDR3 is TGTGCCAGCAGCGTAGCTCCAGGACAGGGGGCGTCTGGAAACACCATATATTTT. The whole variable domain, remainder taken from reference TRBV9 and TRBJ1-3, is DSGVTQTPKHLITATGQRVTLRCSPRSGDLSVYWYQQSLDQGLQFLIQYYNGEERAKGNILERFSAQQFPDLHSELNLSSLELGDSALYFCASSVAPGQGASGNTIYFGEGSWLTVV.

This sequence joins TRBV19 and TRBJ1-5; D may be TRBD1 (5 bases). Per the germline V gene, CDR1 is LNHDA and CDR2 is SQIVND (reference sequence). The V end was cut by 0 bases, the J end by 2 bases, with 8 bases between. The CDR3 is 15 residues long. This CDR3 is CASSIDRGGNQPQHF. The CDR3 nucleotides read TGTGCCAGTAGTATAGATCGAGGGGGCAATCAGCCCCAGCATTTT.

This clone was picked up one time. The chain couples TRBV28 to TRBJ2-1, with 7 bases that match TRBD2. Germline loops: CDR1 MDHEN, CDR2 SYDVKM. This CDR3 contains 15 residues. The V segment lost 6 bases and the J segment 2 bases; nucleotides outside the gene matches: 7. The CDR3 spells CASRGEGRAYNEQFF. The CDR3 DNA is TGTGCCAGCAGGGGGGAGGGCCGAGCCTACAATGAGCAGTTCTTC. Variable domain in full (rest from reference TRBV28 and TRBJ2-1): DVKVTQSSRYLVKRTGEKVFLECVQDMDHENMFWYRQDPGLGLRLIYFSYDVKMKEKGDIPEGYSVSREKKERFSLILESASTNQTSMYLCASRGEGRAYNEQFFGPGTRLTVL.

The chain couples TRBV9 to TRBJ2-7; D is ambiguous. The CDR3 consists of 15 residues. Germline CDR1 reads SGDLS; CDR2 reads YYNGEE. The V and J ends lost 3 bases and 0 bases respectively, with 13 bases between them. The CDR3 region has the DNA TGTGCCAGCAGCGCCACAGTAGATAGCTCCTACGAGCAGTACTTC. Translation gives CASSATVDSSYEQYF.